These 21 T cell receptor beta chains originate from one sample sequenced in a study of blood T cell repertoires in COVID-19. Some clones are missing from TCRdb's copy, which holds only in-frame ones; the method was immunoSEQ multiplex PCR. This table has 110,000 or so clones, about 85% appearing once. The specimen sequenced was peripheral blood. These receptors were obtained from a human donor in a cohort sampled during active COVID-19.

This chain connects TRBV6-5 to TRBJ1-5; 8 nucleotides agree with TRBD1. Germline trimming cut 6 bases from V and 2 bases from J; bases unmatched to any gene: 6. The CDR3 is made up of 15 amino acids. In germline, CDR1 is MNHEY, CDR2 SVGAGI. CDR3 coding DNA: TGTGCCAGCAGAGGACAGGGTGTCGGCAATCAGCCCCAGCATTTT. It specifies CASRGQGVGNQPQHF.

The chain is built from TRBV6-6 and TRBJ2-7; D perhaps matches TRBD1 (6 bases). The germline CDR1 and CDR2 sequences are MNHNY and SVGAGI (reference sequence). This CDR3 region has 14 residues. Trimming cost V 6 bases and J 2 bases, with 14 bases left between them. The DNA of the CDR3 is TGTGCCAGCAGAAATACACAGGGAACCTACGAGCAGTACTTC. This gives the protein CASRNTQGTYEQYF.

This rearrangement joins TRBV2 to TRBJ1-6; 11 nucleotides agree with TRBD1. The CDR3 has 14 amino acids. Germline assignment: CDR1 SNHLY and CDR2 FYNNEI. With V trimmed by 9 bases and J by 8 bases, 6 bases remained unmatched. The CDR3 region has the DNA TGTGCCAGTGGGAGGGACAGGGGGGATTCACCCCTCCACTTT. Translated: CASGRDRGDSPLHF.

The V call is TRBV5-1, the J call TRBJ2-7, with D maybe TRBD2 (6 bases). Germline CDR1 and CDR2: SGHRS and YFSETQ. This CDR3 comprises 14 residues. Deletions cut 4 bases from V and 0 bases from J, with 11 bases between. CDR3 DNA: TGCGCCAGCAGCCACTCCGGGGGCTCCTACGAGCAGTACTTC. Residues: CASSHSGGSYEQYF.

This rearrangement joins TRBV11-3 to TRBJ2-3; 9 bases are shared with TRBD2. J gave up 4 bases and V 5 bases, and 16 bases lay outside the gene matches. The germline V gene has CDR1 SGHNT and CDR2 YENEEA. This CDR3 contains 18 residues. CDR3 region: CASSPRVAGEGAADTQYF. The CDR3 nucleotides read TGTGCCAGCAGCCCCCGGGTAGCGGGGGAGGGGGCAGCAGATACGCAGTATTTT.

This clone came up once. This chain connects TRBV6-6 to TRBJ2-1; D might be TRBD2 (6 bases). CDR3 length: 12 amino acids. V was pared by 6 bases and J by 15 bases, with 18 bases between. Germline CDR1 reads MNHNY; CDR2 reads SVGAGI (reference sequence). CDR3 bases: TGTGCCAGCAGCCGACCGACTAGTTTTCGGTTCTTC. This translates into CASSRPTSFRFF.

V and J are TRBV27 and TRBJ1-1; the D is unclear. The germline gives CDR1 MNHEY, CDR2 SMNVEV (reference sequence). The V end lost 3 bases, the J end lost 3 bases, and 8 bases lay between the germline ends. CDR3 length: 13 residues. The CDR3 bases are TGTGCCAGCAGTTTTACCCAGGACACTGAAGCTTTCTTT. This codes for CASSFTQDTEAFF.

CDR3 DNA: TGTGCCAGCAGTCCGGGACTAGCGGGGGGCGATGAGCAGTTCTTC. It specifies CASSPGLAGGDEQFF. The genes are TRBV28 and TRBJ2-1; TRBD2 agrees at 15 bases. From germline, CDR1 is MDHEN and CDR2 SYDVKM. This CDR3 has 15 amino acids. J lost 8 bases, V lost 5 bases, and 4 bases had no gene match.

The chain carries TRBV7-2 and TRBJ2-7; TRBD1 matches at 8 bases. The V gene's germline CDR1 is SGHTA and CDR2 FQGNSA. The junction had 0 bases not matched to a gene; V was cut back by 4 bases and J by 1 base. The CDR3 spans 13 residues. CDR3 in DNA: TGTGCCAGCAGCTGGACAGGGTCCTACGAGCAGTACTTC. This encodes CASSWTGSYEQYF.

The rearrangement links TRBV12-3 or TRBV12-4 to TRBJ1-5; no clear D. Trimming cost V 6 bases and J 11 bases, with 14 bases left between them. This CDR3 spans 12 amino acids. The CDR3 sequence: CASSPRFESQHF. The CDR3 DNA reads TGTGCCAGCAGCCCTAGGTTCGAGTCCCAGCATTTT.

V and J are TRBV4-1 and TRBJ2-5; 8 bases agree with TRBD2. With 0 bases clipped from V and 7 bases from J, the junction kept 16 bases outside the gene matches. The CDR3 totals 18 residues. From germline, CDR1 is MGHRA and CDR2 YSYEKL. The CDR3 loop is CASSQDSPGLAGLVTQYF. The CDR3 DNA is TGCGCCAGCAGCCAAGATTCCCCCGGGTTAGCGGGGTTAGTGACCCAGTACTTC.

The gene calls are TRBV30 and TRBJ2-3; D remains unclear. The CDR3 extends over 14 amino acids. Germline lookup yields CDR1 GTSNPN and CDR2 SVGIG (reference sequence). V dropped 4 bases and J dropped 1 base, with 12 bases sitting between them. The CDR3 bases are TGTGCCTGGATTCACACACCCGGCACAGATACGCAGTATTTT. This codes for CAWIHTPGTDTQYF.

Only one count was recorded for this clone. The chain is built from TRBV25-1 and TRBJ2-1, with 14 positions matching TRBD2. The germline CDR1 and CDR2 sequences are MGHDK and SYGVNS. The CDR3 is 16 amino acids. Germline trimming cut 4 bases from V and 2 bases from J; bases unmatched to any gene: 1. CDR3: CASSGGLAGAYNEQFF. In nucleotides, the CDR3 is TGTGCCAGCAGTGGGGGACTAGCGGGGGCCTACAATGAGCAGTTCTTC.

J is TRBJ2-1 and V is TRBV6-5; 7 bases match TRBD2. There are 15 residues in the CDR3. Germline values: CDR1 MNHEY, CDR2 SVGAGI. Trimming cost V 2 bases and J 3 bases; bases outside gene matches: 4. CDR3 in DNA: TGTGCCAGCAGTTACCGAGCGGGACTCTACAATGAGCAGTTCTTC. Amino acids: CASSYRAGLYNEQFF.

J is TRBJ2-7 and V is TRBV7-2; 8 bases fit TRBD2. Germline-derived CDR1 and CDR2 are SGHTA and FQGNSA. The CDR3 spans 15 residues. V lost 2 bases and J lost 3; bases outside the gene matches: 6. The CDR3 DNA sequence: TGTGCCAGCAGCTTACTGGGACTAGTGAACTACGAGCAGTACTTC. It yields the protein CASSLLGLVNYEQYF.

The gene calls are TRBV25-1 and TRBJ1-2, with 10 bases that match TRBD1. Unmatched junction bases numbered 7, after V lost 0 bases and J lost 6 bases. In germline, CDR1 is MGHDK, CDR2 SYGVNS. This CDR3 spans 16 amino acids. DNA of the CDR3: TGTGCCAGCAGTGAATATCCGGACAGGGGGAAGGATGGCTACACCTTC. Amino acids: CASSEYPDRGKDGYTF.

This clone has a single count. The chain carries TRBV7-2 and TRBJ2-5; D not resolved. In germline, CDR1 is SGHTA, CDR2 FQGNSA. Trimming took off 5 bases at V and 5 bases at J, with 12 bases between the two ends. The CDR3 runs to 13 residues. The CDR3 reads CASSIQVRETQYF. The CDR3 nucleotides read TGTGCCAGCAGCATCCAGGTTCGTGAGACCCAGTACTTC.

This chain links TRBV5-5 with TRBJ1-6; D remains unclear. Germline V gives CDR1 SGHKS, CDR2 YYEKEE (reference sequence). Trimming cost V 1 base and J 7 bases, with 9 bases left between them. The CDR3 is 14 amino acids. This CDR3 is CASSLRGANSPLHF. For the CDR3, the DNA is TGTGCCAGCAGCTTGCGGGGTGCCAATTCACCCCTCCACTTT.

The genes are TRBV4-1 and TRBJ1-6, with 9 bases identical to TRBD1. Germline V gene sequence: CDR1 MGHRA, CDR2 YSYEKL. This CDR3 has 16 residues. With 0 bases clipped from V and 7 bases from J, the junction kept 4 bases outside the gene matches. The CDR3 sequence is CASSQEQGQGNSPLHF. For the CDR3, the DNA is TGCGCCAGCAGCCAAGAGCAAGGACAGGGGAATTCACCCCTCCACTTT.

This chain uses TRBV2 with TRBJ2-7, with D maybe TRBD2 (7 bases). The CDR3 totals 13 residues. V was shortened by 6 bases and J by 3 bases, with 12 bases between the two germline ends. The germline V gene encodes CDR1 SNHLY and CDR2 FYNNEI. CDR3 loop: CASRTGGLYEQYF. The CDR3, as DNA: TGTGCCAGCAGGACGGGGGGCCTCTACGAGCAGTACTTC.

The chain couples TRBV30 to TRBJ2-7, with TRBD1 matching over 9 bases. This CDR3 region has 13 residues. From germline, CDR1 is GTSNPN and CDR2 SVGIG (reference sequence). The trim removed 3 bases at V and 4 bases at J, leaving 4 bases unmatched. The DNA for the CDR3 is TGTGCCTGGAGAGGGGGACAGGGTTACGAGCAGTACTTC. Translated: CAWRGGQGYEQYF.